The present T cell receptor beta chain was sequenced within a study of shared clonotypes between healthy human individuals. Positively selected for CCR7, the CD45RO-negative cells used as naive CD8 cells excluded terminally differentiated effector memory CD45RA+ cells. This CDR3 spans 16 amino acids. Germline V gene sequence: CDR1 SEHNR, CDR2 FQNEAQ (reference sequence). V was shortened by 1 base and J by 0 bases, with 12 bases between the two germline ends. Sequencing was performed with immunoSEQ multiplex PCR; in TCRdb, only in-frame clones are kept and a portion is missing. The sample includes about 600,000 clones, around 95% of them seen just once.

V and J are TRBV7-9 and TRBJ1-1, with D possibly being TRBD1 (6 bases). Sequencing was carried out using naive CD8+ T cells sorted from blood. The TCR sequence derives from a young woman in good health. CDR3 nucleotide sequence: TGTGCCAGCAGCTTAGGGGGGCGACACTTGAACACTGAAGCTTTCTTT. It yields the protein CASSLGGRHLNTEAFF.